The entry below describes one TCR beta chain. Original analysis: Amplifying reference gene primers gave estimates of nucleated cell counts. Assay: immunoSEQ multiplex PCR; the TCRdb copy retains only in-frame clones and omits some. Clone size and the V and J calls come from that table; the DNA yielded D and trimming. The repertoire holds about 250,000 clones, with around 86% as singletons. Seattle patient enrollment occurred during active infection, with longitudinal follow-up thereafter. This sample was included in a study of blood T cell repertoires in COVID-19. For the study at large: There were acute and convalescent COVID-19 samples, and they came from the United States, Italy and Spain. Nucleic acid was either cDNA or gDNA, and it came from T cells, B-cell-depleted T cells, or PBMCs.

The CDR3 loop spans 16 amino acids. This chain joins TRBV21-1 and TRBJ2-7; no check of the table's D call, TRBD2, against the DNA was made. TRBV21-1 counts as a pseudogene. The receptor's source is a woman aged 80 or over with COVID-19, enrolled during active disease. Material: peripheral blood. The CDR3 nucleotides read TGTGCCAGCAGCAGAGGGAGGGGCAGGGCTACCTACGAGCAGTACTTC. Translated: CASSRGRGRATYEQYF.